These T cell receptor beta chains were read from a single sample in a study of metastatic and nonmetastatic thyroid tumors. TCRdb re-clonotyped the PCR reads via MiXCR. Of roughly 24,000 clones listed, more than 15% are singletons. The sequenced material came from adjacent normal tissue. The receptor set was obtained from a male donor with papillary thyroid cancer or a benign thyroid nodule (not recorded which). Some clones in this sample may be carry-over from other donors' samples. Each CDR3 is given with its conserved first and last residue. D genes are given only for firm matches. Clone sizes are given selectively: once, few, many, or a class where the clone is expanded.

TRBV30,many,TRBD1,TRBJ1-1,TGTGCCTGGAATTCACAGGGGGTACTGAACACTGAAGCTTTCTTT,CAWNSQGVLNTEAFF
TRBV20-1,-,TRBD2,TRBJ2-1,TGCAGTGCTAGGACCGTAGCGGGGATCTACAATGAGCAGTTCTTC,CSARTVAGIYNEQFF
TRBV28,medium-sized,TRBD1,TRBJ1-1,TGTGCCAGCAGTTTACCGACAGGGGGAACTGAAGCTTTCTTT,CASSLPTGGTEAFF
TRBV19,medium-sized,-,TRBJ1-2,TGTGCCAGCCGGGACATTTTTAACTATGGCTACACCTTC,CASRDIFNYGYTF
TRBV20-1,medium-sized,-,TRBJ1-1,TGCAGTGCTAGAGTTCGGGGGCGGGGGTACACTGAAGCTTTCTTT,CSARVRGRGYTEAFF
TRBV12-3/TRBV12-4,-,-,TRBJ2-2,TGTGCCAGCAGTTTATGGGGTGTTACCGGGGAGCTGTTTTTT,CASSLWGVTGELFF
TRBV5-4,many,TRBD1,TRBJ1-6,TGTGCCAGCAGCTCCGCCGGGACAGGGGGTTCACCCCTCCACTTT,CASSSAGTGGSPLHF
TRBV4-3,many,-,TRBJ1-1,TGCGCCAGCAGCCTAGGATCAGGGGCCGACACTGAAGCTTTCTTT,CASSLGSGADTEAFF
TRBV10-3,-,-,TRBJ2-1,TGTGCCATCGGTGGGCTCAACAATGAGCAGTTCTTC,CAIGGLNNEQFF
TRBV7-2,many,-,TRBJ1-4,TGTGCCAGCAGCTTAGGACCGTGGGGGGAATATAATGAAAAACTGTTTTTT,CASSLGPWGEYNEKLFF
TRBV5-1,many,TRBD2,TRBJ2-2,TGCGCCAGCAGCCCGGGGGGCGGGGAGCTGTTTTTT,CASSPGGGELFF
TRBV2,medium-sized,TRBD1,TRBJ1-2,TGTGCCAGCAGTCTTGCAGGGGGCGCAGGGTATGGCTACACCTTC,CASSLAGGAGYGYTF
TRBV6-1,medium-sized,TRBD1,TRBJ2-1,TGTGCCAGCGGGGGACAGGGAAACAATGAGCAGTTCTTC,CASGGQGNNEQFF
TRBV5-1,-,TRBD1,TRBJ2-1,TGCGCCAGCAGCTCGGTACAGGGGGTCTACAATGAGCAGTTCTTC,CASSSVQGVYNEQFF
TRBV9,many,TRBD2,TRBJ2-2,TGTGCCAGCAGCGGCGGACTAGCGGGGGGGCTGGGCACCGGGGAGCTGTTTTTT,CASSGGLAGGLGTGELFF
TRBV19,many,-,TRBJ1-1,TGTGCCAGTACCGGTTCTATGGGCACTGAAGCTTTCTTT,CASTGSMGTEAFF
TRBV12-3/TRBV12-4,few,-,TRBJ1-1,TGTGCCAGCAGTCCGCGCCATCTCACCCCGAACACTGAAGCTTTCTTT,CASSPRHLTPNTEAFF
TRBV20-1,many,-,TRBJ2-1,TGCAGTGCTAGAGATCAAAGCGGAATTAGCTCCTACAATGAGCAGTTCTTC,CSARDQSGISSYNEQFF
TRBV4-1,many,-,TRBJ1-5,TGCGCCAGCAGCCAAGATAAGGGATCATACCAGCCCCAGCATTTT,CASSQDKGSYQPQHF
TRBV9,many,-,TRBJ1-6,TGTGCCAGCAGCGAGGGGGATGAGACAGGTAATAATTCACCCCTCCACTTT,CASSEGDETGNNSPLHF
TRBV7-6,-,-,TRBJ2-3,TGTGCCAGAAGCCTACCAGGGGCGTCCCGCTATGGAACAGATACGCAGTATTTT,CARSLPGASRYGTDTQYF
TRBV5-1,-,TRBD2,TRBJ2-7,TGCGCCAGCAGCCAAACCGGGACTAGAGAACCAGACGAGCAGTACTTC,CASSQTGTREPDEQYF
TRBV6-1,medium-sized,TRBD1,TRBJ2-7,TGTGCCAGCAGTGAAGCGGGGACAGGGGGCTACGAGCAGTACTTC,CASSEAGTGGYEQYF
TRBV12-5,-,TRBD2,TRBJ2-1,TGTGCTATTGGTTTGCTAACTTACGGGGGGGGTAGGGTCAATGAGCAGTTCTTC,CAIGLLTYGGGRVNEQFF
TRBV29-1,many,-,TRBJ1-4,TGCAGCGCCCGGACCGAAAAACTGTTTTTT,CSARTEKLFF
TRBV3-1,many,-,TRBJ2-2,TGTGCCAGCAGGTATCGACAGCTAACCGGGGAGCTGTTTTTT,CASRYRQLTGELFF
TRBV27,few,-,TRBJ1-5,TGTGCCAGCAGTTTTACCCGGGGCAATCAGCCCCAGCATTTT,CASSFTRGNQPQHF
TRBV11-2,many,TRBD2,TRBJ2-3,TGTGCCAGCAACCGGGACTACACAGATACGCAGTATTTT,CASNRDYTDTQYF
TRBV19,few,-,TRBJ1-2,TGTGCCAGTAGTATAGCCACGACCTATGGCTACACCTTC,CASSIATTYGYTF
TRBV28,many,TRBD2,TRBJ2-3,TGTGCCAGCAGTACCCGGACTAGCGGGGTTCAAGATACGCAGTATTTT,CASSTRTSGVQDTQYF
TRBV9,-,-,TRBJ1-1,TGTGCCAGCAGCGTAGTCTGCAGGGGAGCGGCTGAAGCTTTCTTT,CASSVVCRGAAEAFF
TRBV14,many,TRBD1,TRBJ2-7,TGTGCCAGCAGCCGCAGAGACAGGGCCGAGCAGTACTTC,CASSRRDRAEQYF
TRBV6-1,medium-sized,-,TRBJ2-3,TGTGCCAGCAGTTTTACCCGACTCCTCACAGATACGCAGTATTTT,CASSFTRLLTDTQYF
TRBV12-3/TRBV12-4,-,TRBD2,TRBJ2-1,TGTGCCAGCAGCCCCCTCTGGTGGACTAGCGGGACCCGCTCCTACAATGAGCTGTTCTTC,CASSPLWWTSGTRSYNELFF
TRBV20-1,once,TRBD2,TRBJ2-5,TGCAGTGCTAGAGTCCCCGCGGGAGGTGGTGAGACCCAGTACTTC,CSARVPAGGGETQYF
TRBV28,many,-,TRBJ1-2,TGTGCCAGCACCTCAAGACAGGAAGCTAACTATGGCTACACCTTC,CASTSRQEANYGYTF
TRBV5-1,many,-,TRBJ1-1,TGCGCCAGCAGCTTGACGGGTGTGACGGGGATGGGGAACACTGAAGCTTTCTTT,CASSLTGVTGMGNTEAFF
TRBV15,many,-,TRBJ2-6,TGTGCCACCAGCAGAGATTGGGTGAGCTCTGGGGCCAACGTCCTGACTTTC,CATSRDWVSSGANVLTF
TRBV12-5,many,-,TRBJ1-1,TGTGCTAGTGGACTGGGGTCGGCTCGGGCTTTCTTT,CASGLGSARAFF
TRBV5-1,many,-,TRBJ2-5,TGCGCCAGCAGCTTTGGGAACAGGGTCGCGTCGGAGACCCAGTACTTC,CASSFGNRVASETQYF
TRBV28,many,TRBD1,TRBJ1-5,TGTGCCAGCCAGGGGGTATTTAGCAATCAGCCCCAGCATTTT,CASQGVFSNQPQHF
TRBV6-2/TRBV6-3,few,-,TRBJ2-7,TGCGCCGGCAGGGGCTACGAGCACTACTTC,CAGRGYEHYF
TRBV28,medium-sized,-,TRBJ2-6,TGTGCCAGCACCCCCGCGAATCCTGGGGCCAACGTCCTGACTTTC,CASTPANPGANVLTF
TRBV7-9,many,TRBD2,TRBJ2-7,TGTGCCAGCAGCTTGACTAGCGGGGGGGCAGGCGAGCAGTACTTC,CASSLTSGGAGEQYF
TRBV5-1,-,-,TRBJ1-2,TGCGCCAGCAGCCATCCTGGGCTGGACTATGGCTACACCTTC,CASSHPGLDYGYTF
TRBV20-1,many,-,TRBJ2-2,TGCAGTGCTAGAGTGGGGGTAACTAGGTATGGCGCCGGGGAGCTGTTTTTT,CSARVGVTRYGAGELFF
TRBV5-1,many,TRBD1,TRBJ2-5,TGCGCCAGCAGCCACGGACAGGGAGTACGGGAGACCCAGTACTTC,CASSHGQGVRETQYF
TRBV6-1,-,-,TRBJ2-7,TGTGCCAGCAGTCGGACCGGGACCCCCATTGGGCATTACTTC,CASSRTGTPIGHYF
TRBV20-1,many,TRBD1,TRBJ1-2,TGCAGTGCTACGCCTTTCGGACAGGGGCTTTATGGCTACACCTTC,CSATPFGQGLYGYTF
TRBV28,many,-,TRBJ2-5,TGTGCCAGCAGTCCCCCCGCAGCCTTTCAAGAGACCCAGTACTTC,CASSPPAAFQETQYF
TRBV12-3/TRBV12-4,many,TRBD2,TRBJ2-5,TGTGCCAGCAGTTTAGAGGGAGGAGCGGGGGGGCAAGAGACCCAGTACTTC,CASSLEGGAGGQETQYF